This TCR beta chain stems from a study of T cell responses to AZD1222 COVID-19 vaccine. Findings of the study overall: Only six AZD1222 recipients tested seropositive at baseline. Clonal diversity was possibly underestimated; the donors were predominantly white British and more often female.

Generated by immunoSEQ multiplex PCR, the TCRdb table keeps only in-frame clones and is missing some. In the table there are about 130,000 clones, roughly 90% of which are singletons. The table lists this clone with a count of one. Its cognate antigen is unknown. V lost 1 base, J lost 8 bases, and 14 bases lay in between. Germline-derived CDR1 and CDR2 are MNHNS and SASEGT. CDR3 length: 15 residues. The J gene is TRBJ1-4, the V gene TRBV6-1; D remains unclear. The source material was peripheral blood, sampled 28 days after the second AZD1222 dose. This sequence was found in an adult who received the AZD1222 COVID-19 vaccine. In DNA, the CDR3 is TGTGCCAGCAGTGAAGTAGACGGAGGGTGGGAAAAACTGTTTTTT. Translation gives CASSEVDGGWEKLFF.